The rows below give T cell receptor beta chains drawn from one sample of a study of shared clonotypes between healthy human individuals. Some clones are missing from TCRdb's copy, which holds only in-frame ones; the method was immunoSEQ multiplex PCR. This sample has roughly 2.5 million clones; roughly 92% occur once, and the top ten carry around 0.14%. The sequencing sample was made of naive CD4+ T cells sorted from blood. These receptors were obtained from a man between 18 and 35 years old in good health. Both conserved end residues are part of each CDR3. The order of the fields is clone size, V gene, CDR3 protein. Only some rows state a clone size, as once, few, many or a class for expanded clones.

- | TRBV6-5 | CASTYREGTEAFF
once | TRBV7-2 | CASTAGLAGSTGELFF
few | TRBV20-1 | CSARTDTQYF
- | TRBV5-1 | CASSSRQDVRNTGELFF
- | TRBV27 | CASSLDKRGAASTDTQYF
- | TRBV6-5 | CASSYGRQGAGNTIYF
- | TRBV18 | CASSPRLPGATNTGELFF
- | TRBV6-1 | CASSAQGNFQETQYF
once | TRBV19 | CATSGQTAQEQYF
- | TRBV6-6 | CASRGDAAGSPLHF
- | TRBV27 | CASSLWGSNQPQHF
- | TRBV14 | CASSQVGRGKYEQFF
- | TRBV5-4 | CASSLAGWASTDTQYF
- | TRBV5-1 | CASSSLAGAYNEQFF
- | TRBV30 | CAWSVLGRADTF
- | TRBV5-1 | CASSLDLSGRAGEQFF
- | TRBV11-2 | CASSLEIAAEEDEQFF
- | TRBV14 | CASSQVGAFQFF
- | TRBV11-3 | CASSLYSGASYEQYF
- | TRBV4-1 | CASSHPGQIMNEQFF